The 16 T cell receptor beta chains below come from one sample, sequenced in a study of cytomegalovirus exposure and HLA in healthy donors. A multiplex PCR was run with 60 Vbeta primers and 13 Jbeta primers. Clones were read by immunoSEQ multiplex PCR, and TCRdb kept only the in-frame ones, dropping some. The table lists under 200,000 clones, over 70% of them singletons. The sample comprised PBMCs. The receptor source for this set is a man aged 18 to 29 in good health and CMV-seropositive.

The CDR3 here is CASSLSASGSSYNEQFF. CDR3 nucleotides: TGTGCCAGCAGTTTATCGGCTAGCGGGAGTTCTTACAATGAGCAGTTCTTC. V gene TRBV27 combines with J gene TRBJ2-1; TRBD2 agrees at 10 bases. CDR3 length equals 17 residues. V was pared by 0 bases and J by 4 bases, with 6 bases of the junction left unmatched. The germline V gene has CDR1 MNHEY and CDR2 SMNVEV (reference sequence).

V and J are TRBV5-5 and TRBJ2-7; TRBD2 aligns across 7 bases. This CDR3 is 16 amino acids long. Germline values: CDR1 SGHKS, CDR2 YYEKEE (reference sequence). The J segment lost 4 bases and the V segment lost 4 bases, leaving 14 bases of the junction unmatched. CDR3 sequence reads: CASSPVGGTTSYEQYF. CDR3 DNA: TGTGCCAGCAGCCCCGTAGGTGGGACTACCTCTTACGAGCAGTACTTC.

The V call is TRBV2, the J call TRBJ2-3; 8 bases map to TRBD2. This CDR3 has 16 residues. Germline CDR1 SNHLY, CDR2 FYNNEI. V trimming: 4 bases; J trimming: 3 bases; junction bases outside the gene matches: 9. The CDR3 reads CASSGFGGGPTDTQYF. The CDR3 DNA follows: TGTGCCAGCAGTGGGTTCGGCGGGGGGCCGACAGATACGCAGTATTTT.

The rearrangement uses TRBV7-8 and TRBJ1-1; D ambiguous. Trimming stripped 0 bases from V and 4 bases from J, with 12 bases between. The CDR3 totals 15 residues. Per germline, CDR1 SGHVS and CDR2 FQNEAQ. The CDR3 is CASSLARSWSTEAFF. The CDR3 DNA reads as TGTGCCAGCAGCTTAGCGCGCAGTTGGAGCACTGAAGCTTTCTTT.

The rearrangement uses TRBV5-8 and TRBJ1-2; 7 bases line up with TRBD1. CDR3 length: 17 amino acids. Germline CDR1 and CDR2: SGHTS and YDEGEE. V lost 5 bases, J lost 0 bases, and 13 bases stayed unmatched. As DNA, the CDR3 is TGTGCCAGCAGGCGGCCGGGACAGAGGCCAGCTAACTATGGCTACACCTTC. The encoded protein is CASRRPGQRPANYGYTF.

The chain uses TRBV7-2 and TRBJ2-7; tentative D call: TRBD2 (6 bases). The CDR3 is 13 residues long. V was pared by 3 bases and J by 7 bases, with 13 bases between. Germline V CDR1 and CDR2: SGHTA, FQGNSA. The chain's CDR3 is CASSFLGGGEQYF. The CDR3 DNA sequence: TGTGCCAGCAGCTTTCTTGGCGGAGGGGAGCAGTACTTC.

The chain has TRBV5-4 and TRBJ1-1; perhaps TRBD1 as D (6 bases). The germline V and J ends were trimmed by 4 bases and 4 bases, with 17 bases remaining between them. Germline assignment: CDR1 SGHNT and CDR2 YYREEE (reference sequence). The CDR3 spans 15 residues. DNA of the CDR3: TGTGCCAGCAGCCTCGGGAGGGGGGTAGGCACTGAAGCTTTCTTT. It yields the protein CASSLGRGVGTEAFF.

This clone has only a few counts. V and J are TRBV7-7 and TRBJ2-5, with D perhaps matching TRBD2 (5 bases). Trimming stripped 1 base from V and 5 bases from J, with 11 bases between. CDR1 and CDR2 from the germline V gene are SSHAT and FNYEAQ (reference sequence). The CDR3 extends over 14 amino acids. For the CDR3, the DNA is TGTGCCAGCAGCTTAGGAATCTCGGGGGAGACCCAGTACTTC. Translating it yields CASSLGISGETQYF.

The genes are TRBV5-1 and TRBJ2-2, with TRBD1 matching over 10 bases. The CDR3 has 18 amino acids. Per the germline V gene, CDR1 is SGHRS and CDR2 is YFSETQ. Trimming took 6 bases from V and 5 from J; bases not matched to a gene: 16. CDR3: CASTIGTSRTGGTGELFF. The CDR3 bases are TGCGCCAGCACGATCGGAACCTCCAGGACAGGGGGTACCGGGGAGCTGTTTTTT. Looking up the rest from reference TRBV5-1 and TRBJ2-2 gives the full variable domain: KAGVTQTPRYLIKTRGQQVTLSCSPISGHRSVSWYQQTPGQGLQFLFEYFSETQRNKGNFPGRFSGRQFSNSRSEMNVSTLELGDSALYLCASTIGTSRTGGTGELFFGEGSRLTVL.

The rearrangement joins TRBV4-1 to TRBJ1-1; 8 bases line up with TRBD1. Germline V gives CDR1 MGHRA, CDR2 YSYEKL. V was pared by 4 bases and J by 5 bases, with 9 bases of the junction left unmatched. The CDR3 has 15 residues. CDR3 DNA: TGCGCCAGCAGCCCGCCAACGGACAGGGCAACTGAAGCTTTCTTT. Protein product: CASSPPTDRATEAFF.

The V call is TRBV5-1, the J call TRBJ1-2, with D possibly matching TRBD1 (6 bases). Germline V lookup: CDR1 SGHRS, CDR2 YFSETQ. This CDR3 contains 14 residues. V lost 0 bases, J lost 8 bases, and 14 bases lay in between. DNA for the CDR3: TGCGCCAGCAGCTTGGACAGGGTAGAGGACGGCTACACCTTC. Protein sequence: CASSLDRVEDGYTF.

In DNA, the CDR3 is TGTGCCAGCAGCCGCAGGGGAAACAATGAGCAGTTCTTC. Residues: CASSRRGNNEQFF. The chain links TRBV7-6 to TRBJ2-1; D is perhaps TRBD1 (6 bases). The CDR3 is 13 amino acids. Germline CDR1 and CDR2: SGHVS and FNYEAQ. V was trimmed by 5 bases and J by 5 bases, leaving 10 bases between them.

CDR3 DNA sequence: TGTGCCAGCAGCGACTCCCCCACGACAGGGATGAACGAGCAGTACTTC. It yields the protein CASSDSPTTGMNEQYF. The gene calls are TRBV9 and TRBJ2-7, with TRBD1 matching 7 bases. Unmatched junction bases numbered 14, after V lost 3 bases and J lost 5 bases. This CDR3 contains 16 residues. CDR1 and CDR2 from the germline V gene are SGDLS and YYNGEE. The whole variable domain, remainder taken from reference TRBV9 and TRBJ2-7, is DSGVTQTPKHLITATGQRVTLRCSPRSGDLSVYWYQQSLDQGLQFLIQYYNGEERAKGNILERFSAQQFPDLHSELNLSSLELGDSALYFCASSDSPTTGMNEQYFGPGTRLTVT.

The chain has TRBV4-2 and TRBJ1-1, with TRBD1 as a possible D gene (5 bases). Germline V gene data show CDR1 as LGHNA and CDR2 as YNFKEQ. This CDR3 is 18 amino acids long. V gave up 4 bases and J gave up 0 bases, with 21 bases separating them. CDR3 protein: CASSRQSGPEILNTEAFF. In nucleotides, the CDR3 is TGTGCCAGCAGCCGACAATCAGGGCCTGAGATTCTGAACACTGAAGCTTTCTTT.

This chain uses TRBV5-1 with TRBJ2-7; tentative D call: TRBD2 (6 bases). The CDR3 has 14 amino acids. Germline V lookup: CDR1 SGHRS, CDR2 YFSETQ. V was shortened by 2 bases and J by 1 base, with 10 bases between the two germline ends. Here the CDR3 reads CASSLLADSYEQYF. The CDR3 DNA follows: TGCGCCAGCAGCTTACTAGCAGATTCCTACGAGCAGTACTTC.

CDR3 DNA: TGTGCCAGCAGCTTAGGGACTAGCGGAAATGAGCAGTTCTTC. Protein sequence: CASSLGTSGNEQFF. The chain recombines TRBV7-8 with TRBJ2-1; 10 bases agree with TRBD2. Trimming removed 1 base from V and 7 bases from J; junction bases left unmatched: 1. CDR3 length: 14 residues. Germline assignment: CDR1 SGHVS and CDR2 FQNEAQ.